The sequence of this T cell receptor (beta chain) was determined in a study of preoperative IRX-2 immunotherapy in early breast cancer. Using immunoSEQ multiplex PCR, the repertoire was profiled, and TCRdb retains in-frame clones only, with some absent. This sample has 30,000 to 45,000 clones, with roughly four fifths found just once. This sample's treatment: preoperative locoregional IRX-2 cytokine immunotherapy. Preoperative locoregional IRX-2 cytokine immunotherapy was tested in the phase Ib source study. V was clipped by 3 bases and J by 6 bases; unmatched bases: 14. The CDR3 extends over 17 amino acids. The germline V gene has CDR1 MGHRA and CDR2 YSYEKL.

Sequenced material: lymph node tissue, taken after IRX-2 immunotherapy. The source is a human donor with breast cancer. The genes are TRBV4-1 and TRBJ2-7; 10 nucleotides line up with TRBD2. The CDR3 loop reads CASSQLAGGGLRGEQYF. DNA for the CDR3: TGCGCCAGCAGCCAGTTAGCGGGGGGCGGGCTGCGGGGCGAGCAGTACTTC.